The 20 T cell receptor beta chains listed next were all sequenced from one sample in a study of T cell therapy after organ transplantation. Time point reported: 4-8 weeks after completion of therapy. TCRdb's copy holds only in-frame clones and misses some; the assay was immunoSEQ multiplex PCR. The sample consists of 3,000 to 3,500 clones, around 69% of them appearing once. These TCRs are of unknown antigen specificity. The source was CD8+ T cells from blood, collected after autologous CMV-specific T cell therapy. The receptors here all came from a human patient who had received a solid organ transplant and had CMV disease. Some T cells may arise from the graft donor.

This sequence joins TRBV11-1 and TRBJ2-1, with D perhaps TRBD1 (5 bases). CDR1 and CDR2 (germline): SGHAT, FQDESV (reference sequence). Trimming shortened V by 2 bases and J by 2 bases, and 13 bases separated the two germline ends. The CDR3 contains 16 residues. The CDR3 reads CASSLLYGQTYNEQFF. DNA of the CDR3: TGTGCCAGCAGCTTACTATACGGACAAACCTACAATGAGCAGTTCTTC.

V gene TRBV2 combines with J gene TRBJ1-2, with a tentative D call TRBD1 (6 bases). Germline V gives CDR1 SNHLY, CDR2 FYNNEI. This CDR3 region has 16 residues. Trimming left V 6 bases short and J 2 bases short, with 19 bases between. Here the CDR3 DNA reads TGTGCCAGCAGCCCACTAGGGGGGGAGGAGAACTATGGCTACACCTTC. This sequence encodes CASSPLGGEENYGYTF.

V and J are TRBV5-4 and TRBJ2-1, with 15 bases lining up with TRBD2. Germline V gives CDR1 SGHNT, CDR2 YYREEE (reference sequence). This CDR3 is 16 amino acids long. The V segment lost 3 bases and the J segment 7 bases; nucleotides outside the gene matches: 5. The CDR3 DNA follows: TGTGCCAGCAGCTCCGGACTAGCGGGAGGGCCGAATGAGCAGTTCTTC. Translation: CASSSGLAGGPNEQFF.

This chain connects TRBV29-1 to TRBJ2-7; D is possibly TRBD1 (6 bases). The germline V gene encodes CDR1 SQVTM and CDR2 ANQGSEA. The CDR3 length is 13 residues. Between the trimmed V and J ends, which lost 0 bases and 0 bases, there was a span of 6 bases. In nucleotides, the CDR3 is TGCAGCGTTGAAGAGGACAGCTCCTACGAGCAGTACTTC. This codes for CSVEEDSSYEQYF.

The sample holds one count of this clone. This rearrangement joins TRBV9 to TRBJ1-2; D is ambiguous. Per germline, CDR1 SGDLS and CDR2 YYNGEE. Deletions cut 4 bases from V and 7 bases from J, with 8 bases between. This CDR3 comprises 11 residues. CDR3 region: CASSLYSGYTF. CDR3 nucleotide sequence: TGTGCCAGCAGCTTATACAGTGGCTACACCTTC.

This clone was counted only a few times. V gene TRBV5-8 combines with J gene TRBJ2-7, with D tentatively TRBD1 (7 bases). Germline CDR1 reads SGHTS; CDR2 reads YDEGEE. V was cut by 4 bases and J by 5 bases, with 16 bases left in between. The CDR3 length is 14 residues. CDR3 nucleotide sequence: TGTGCCAGCAGCCTAGACAGGGAGGAGCACGAGCAGTACTTC. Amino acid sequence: CASSLDREEHEQYF. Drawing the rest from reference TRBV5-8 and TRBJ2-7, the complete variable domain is EAGVTQSPTHLIKTRGQQATLRCSPISGHTSVYWYQQALGLGLQFLLWYDEGEERNRGNFPPRFSGRQFPNYSSELNVNALELEDSALYLCASSLDREEHEQYFGPGTRLTVT.

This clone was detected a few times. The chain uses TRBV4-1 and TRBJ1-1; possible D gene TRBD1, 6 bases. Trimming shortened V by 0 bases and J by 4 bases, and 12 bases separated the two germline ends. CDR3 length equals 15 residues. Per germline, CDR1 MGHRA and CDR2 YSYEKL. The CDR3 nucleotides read TGCGCCAGCAGCCAAGATTCAGGGGCTGGCACTGAAGCTTTCTTT. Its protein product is CASSQDSGAGTEAFF.

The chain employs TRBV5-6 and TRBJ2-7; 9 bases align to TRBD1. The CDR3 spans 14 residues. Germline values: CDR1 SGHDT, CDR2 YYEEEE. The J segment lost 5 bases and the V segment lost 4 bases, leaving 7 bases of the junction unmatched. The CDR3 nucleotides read TGTGCCAGCAGCCCCGGACAGGGGAGGCACGAGCAGTACTTC. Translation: CASSPGQGRHEQYF.

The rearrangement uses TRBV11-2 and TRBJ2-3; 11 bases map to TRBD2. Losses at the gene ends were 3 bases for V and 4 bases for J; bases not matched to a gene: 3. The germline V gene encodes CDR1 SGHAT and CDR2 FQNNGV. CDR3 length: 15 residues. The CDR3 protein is CASSFLLAGADTQYF. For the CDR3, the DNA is TGTGCCAGCAGCTTTTTACTAGCGGGAGCAGATACGCAGTATTTT.

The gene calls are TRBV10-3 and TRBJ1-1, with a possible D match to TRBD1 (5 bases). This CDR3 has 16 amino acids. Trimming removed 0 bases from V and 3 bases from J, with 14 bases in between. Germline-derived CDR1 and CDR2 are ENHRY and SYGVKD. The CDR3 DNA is TGTGCCATCAGTGAGTCCGGGACGGACGGACACACTGAAGCTTTCTTT. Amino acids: CAISESGTDGHTEAFF.

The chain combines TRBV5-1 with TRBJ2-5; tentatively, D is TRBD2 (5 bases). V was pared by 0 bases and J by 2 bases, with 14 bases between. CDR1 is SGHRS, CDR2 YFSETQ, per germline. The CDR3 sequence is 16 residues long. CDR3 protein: CASSLGRKRLQETQYF. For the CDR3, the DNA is TGCGCCAGCAGCTTGGGTCGAAAGAGACTACAAGAGACCCAGTACTTC.

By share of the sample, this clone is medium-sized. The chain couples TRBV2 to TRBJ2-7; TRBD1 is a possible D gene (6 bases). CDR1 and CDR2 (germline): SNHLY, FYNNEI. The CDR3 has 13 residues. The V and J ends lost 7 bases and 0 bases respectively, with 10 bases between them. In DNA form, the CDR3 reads TGTGCCAGCAAGTGGACAGTCTCCTACGAGCAGTACTTC. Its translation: CASKWTVSYEQYF.

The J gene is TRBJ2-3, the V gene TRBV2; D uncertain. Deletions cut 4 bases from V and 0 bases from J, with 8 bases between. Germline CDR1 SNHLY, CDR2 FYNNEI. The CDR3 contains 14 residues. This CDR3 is CASSGISSTDTQYF. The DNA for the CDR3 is TGTGCCAGCAGTGGTATTTCTAGCACAGATACGCAGTATTTT. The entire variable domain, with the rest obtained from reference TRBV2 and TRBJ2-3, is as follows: EPEVTQTPSHQVTQMGQEVILRCVPISNHLYFYWYRQILGQKVEFLVSFYNNEISEKSEIFDDQFSVERPDGSNFTLKIRSTKLEDSAMYFCASSGISSTDTQYFGPGTRLTVL.

The CDR3 sequence is CASSLSAEVTEAFF. The CDR3 DNA reads TGTGCCAGCAGTCTCAGTGCCGAAGTTACTGAAGCTTTCTTT. J is TRBJ1-1 and V is TRBV6-1; no definite D call. The germline V gene encodes CDR1 MNHNS and CDR2 SASEGT. There are 14 residues in the CDR3. Trimming removed 5 bases from V and 5 bases from J, with 15 bases in between.

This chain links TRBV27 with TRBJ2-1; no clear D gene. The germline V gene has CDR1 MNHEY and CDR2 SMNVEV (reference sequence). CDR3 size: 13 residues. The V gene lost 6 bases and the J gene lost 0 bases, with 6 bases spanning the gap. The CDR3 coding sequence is TGTGCCAGCAGGGTCAGCTCCTACAATGAGCAGTTCTTC. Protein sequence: CASRVSSYNEQFF.

CDR3 nucleotides: TGTGCCAGCAGCTCCTCCCGGGGGAGCGGGAACTACAATGAGCAGTTCTTC. Protein sequence: CASSSSRGSGNYNEQFF. This rearrangement joins TRBV5-5 to TRBJ2-1, with 7 bases fitting TRBD2. V lost 3 bases and J lost 3; bases outside the gene matches: 12. The germline gives CDR1 SGHKS, CDR2 YYEKEE (reference sequence). There are 17 residues in the CDR3. The complete variable domain, with remaining parts taken from reference TRBV5-5 and TRBJ2-1, reads DAGVTQSPTHLIKTRGQQVTLRCSPISGHKSVSWYQQVLGQGPQFIFQYYEKEERGRGNFPDRFSARQFPNYSSELNVNALLLGDSALYLCASSSSRGSGNYNEQFFGPGTRLTVL.

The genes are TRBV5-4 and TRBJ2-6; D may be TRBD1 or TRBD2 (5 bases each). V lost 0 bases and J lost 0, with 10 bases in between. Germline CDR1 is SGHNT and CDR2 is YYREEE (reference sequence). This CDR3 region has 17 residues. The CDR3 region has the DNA TGTGCCAGCAGCTTGGCAGGGAGTGCCTCTGGGGCCAACGTCCTGACTTTC. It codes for CASSLAGSASGANVLTF.

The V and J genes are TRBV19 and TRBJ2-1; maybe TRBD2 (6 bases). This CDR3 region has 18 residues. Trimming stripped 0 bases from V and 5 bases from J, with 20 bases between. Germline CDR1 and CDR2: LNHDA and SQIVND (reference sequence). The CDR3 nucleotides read TGTGCCAGTAGTATAGATTATCGTAGTAGCGGAGTTCACAATGAGCAGTTCTTC. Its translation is CASSIDYRSSGVHNEQFF.

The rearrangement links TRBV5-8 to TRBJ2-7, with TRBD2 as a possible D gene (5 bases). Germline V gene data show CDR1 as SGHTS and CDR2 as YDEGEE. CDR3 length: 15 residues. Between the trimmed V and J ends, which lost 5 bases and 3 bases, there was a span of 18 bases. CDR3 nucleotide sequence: TGTGCCAGCAGATCGTTAGAGGGAGAGGTCTACGAGCAGTACTTC. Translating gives CASRSLEGEVYEQYF.

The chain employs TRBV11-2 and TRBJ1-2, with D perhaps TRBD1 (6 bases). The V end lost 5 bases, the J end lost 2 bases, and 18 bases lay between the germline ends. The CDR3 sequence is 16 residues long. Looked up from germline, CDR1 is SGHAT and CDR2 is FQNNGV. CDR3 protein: CASSPLGGEENYGYTF. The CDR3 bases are TGTGCCAGCAGCCCACTAGGGGGGGAGGAGAACTATGGCTACACCTTC.